The 32 T cell receptor beta chains listed next were all sequenced from one sample in a study of T-cell reconstitution after alpha-beta-depleted transplantation in children (dated by TCRdb to the mid-2010s). Libraries were constructed by PCR. TCRdb records Illumina HiSeq 2500 as the sequencer. TCR libraries were prepared with molecular barcoding, using unique molecular identifiers to normalize TCRbeta repertoire quantification. In TCRdb, the public reads were trimmed at Q25 with fastp and aligned with MiXCR, with productive beta chains retained. When rows share a CDR3 protein, they turn into one entry using the most common DNA and genes. For this sample the table gives some 200,000 distinct CDR3 sequences, of which about 8.4% were detected only once. The ten biggest clones cover roughly a third of the sample. The label giving this sample's treatment or condition can be read as: allogeneic hematopoietic cell transplantation with graft depleted of TCRalphabeta T cells and CD19 B cells.

The sequencing used PBMCs, mostly from graft donor cells, collected 360 days after TCRalphabeta/CD19-depleted stem cell transplant. These receptors were obtained from a male patient between 2 and 15 years old who had a stem cell transplant for acute myeloid leukemia, so the T cells may come from the graft donor.

There are many counts of this clonotype. This sequence joins TRBV11-1 and TRBJ2-1; a possible D gene is TRBD2 (5 bases). CDR1 and CDR2 from the germline V gene are SGHAT and FQDESV (reference sequence). Between the trimmed V and J ends, which lost 5 bases and 0 bases, there was a span of 11 bases. The CDR3 consists of 15 residues. CDR3 bases: TGTGCCAGCAGCCTGAGGGCGGGCTCCTACAATGAGCAGTTCTTC. Amino acids: CASSLRAGSYNEQFF.

At least ten counts were recorded for this clonotype. The chain joins TRBV24-1 to TRBJ2-2, with D possibly called TRBD1 or TRBD2 (7 bases each). The ends were cut back, 7 bases at V and 4 bases at J, with 15 bases in the middle. The V gene's germline CDR1 is KGHDR and CDR2 SFDVKD. This CDR3 is built from 15 residues. The DNA of the CDR3 is TGTGCCACCAGGCAAGCGGGACAGCGCACCGGGGAGCTGTTTTTT. This sequence encodes CATRQAGQRTGELFF.

This clonotype appeared many times. The chain employs TRBV7-8 and TRBJ2-7; 9 bases are shared with TRBD2. CDR3 size: 14 residues. CDR1 and CDR2 (germline): SGHVS, FQNEAQ. Trimming at V came to 7 bases and at J to 5 bases, leaving 9 bases not matched to a gene. This chain's CDR3 is CASTTGTSRNEQYV. For the CDR3, the DNA is TGTGCCAGCACTACCGGGACTAGCCGAAACGAGCAGTACGTC.

This chain connects TRBV29-1 to TRBJ2-5; a weak D match, TRBD1 (6 bases). This CDR3 spans 20 amino acids. V was shortened by 6 bases and J by 0 bases, with 32 bases between the two germline ends. Germline CDR1 reads SQVTM; CDR2 reads ANQGSEA. CDR3 nucleotides: TGCAGCGTAGAGAGATTAAGCCCCCGTGACAGGCCAACGAACCAAGAGACCCAGTACTTC. Protein product: CSVERLSPRDRPTNQETQYF.

This clonotype was detected only a few times. V gene TRBV28 combines with J gene TRBJ2-5; 8 bases match TRBD2. Unmatched junction bases numbered 11, after V lost 5 bases and J lost 6 bases. The germline CDR1 and CDR2 sequences are MDHEN and SYDVKM. The CDR3 loop spans 15 amino acids. CDR3 coding DNA: TGTGCCAGCAGTGATACTAGCGGAGGGGGAAAGACCCAGTACTTC. Translated: CASSDTSGGGKTQYF.

Comment on this clonotype: This may be a read error: a much more frequent sequence differs by one nucleotide. V usage is TRBV27 and J usage is TRBJ1-1, with no clear D. V was pared by 2 bases and J by 2 bases, with 9 bases between. Germline CDR1 is MNHEY and CDR2 is SMNVEV (reference sequence). The CDR3 has 14 amino acids. The CDR3 DNA reads TGTGCCAGCAGTTTAAGCCGGATTAACACTGAAGCTTTCTTT. Amino acids: CASSLSRINTEAFF.

The rearrangement uses TRBV28 and TRBJ2-7; TRBD1 is a possible D gene (6 bases). The CDR3 is 15 amino acids. Per the germline V gene, CDR1 is MDHEN and CDR2 is SYDVKM. V gave up 5 bases and J gave up 1 base, with 15 bases separating them. The CDR3 protein is CASSPDRWASYEQYV. The CDR3 nucleotides are TGTGCCAGCAGTCCAGACAGGTGGGCGTCCTACGAGCAGTACGTC.

The chain has TRBV5-6 and TRBJ2-1; 8 positions match TRBD2. Germline V gene data show CDR1 as SGHDT and CDR2 as YYEEEE. This CDR3 is built from 15 residues. V shed 4 bases, J shed 9 bases, and the junction held 12 bases outside the gene matches. CDR3 in amino acids: CASSPRRGGRSEQFF. The DNA of the CDR3 is TGTGCCAGCAGCCCCCGCCGGGGGGGCCGATCTGAGCAGTTCTTC.

The chain joins TRBV29-1 to TRBJ2-5; no reliable D call. This CDR3 has 12 amino acids. Trimming took 5 bases from V and 5 from J, leaving 12 bases between them. CDR1 and CDR2 from the germline V gene are SQVTM and ANQGSEA. In nucleotides, the CDR3 is TGCAGCGTTAATTTGAATCTGGAGACCCAGTACTTC. Its protein product is CSVNLNLETQYF.

This clonotype was counted between two and nine times. This sequence joins TRBV30 and TRBJ1-2, with TRBD1 as a possible D gene (5 bases). Per the germline V gene, CDR1 is GTSNPN and CDR2 is SVGIG (reference sequence). The CDR3 extends over 12 amino acids. V was cut by 3 bases and J by 7 bases, with 12 bases left in between. The CDR3 DNA follows: TGTGCCTGGAGCGGCAGGGTGGGTGGCTACACCTTC. It encodes CAWSGRVGGYTF.

This clonotype was recorded many times. The chain uses TRBV24-1 and TRBJ2-7, with a tentative D call TRBD1 (6 bases). V lost 4 bases to trimming and J lost 6 bases, with 24 bases between them. CDR3 length: 17 residues. CDR1 and CDR2 from the germline V gene are KGHDR and SFDVKD. The CDR3 DNA sequence: TGTGCCACCAGTGAGGCGACAGGAAGATCCTCTGGGTGCGAGCAGTACTTC. Amino acid sequence: CATSEATGRSSGCEQYF.

This clonotype was found a few times. The chain combines TRBV7-2 with TRBJ1-1, with D uncertain. The CDR3 is made up of 19 amino acids. V lost 1 base to trimming and J lost 6 bases, with 27 bases between them. Germline V CDR1 and CDR2: SGHTA, FQGNSA. As DNA, the CDR3 is TGTGCCAGCAGCTTAGGCTTTTTAGCGGCGGCAGGTGGGAAAGCTGAAGCTTTCTTT. Translation gives CASSLGFLAAAGGKAEAFF.

The sample holds a few counts of this clonotype. The chain links TRBV15 to TRBJ1-4; no clear D gene. CDR1 and CDR2 (germline): LNHNV, YYDKDF (reference sequence). This CDR3 is 14 amino acids long. Written as DNA, the CDR3 is TGTGCTGTCGGCCCCCACCCAACTAATGAAAAACTGTTTTTT. Its protein product is CAVGPHPTNEKLFF. Full variable domain (outside the CDR3, taken from reference TRBV15 and TRBJ1-4): DAMVIQNPRYQVTQFGKPVTLSCSQTLNHNVMYWYQQKSSQAPKLLFHYYDKDFNNEADTPDNFQSRRPNTSFCFLDIRSPGLGDTAMYLCAVGPHPTNEKLFFGSGTQLSVL.

This clonotype was counted only a few times. The V and J genes are TRBV7-8 and TRBJ2-3; D unresolved. The CDR3 covers 13 residues. The germline V and J ends were trimmed by 5 bases and 6 bases, with 12 bases remaining between them. Germline CDR1 and CDR2: SGHVS and FQNEAQ. CDR3 protein: CASSRMGMDTQYF. In nucleotides, the CDR3 is TGTGCCAGCAGCCGAATGGGGATGGATACGCAGTATTTT.

This clonotype showed up many times. The V call is TRBV4-1, the J call TRBJ2-1; D gene unclear. CDR3 length: 20 residues. Germline V gene data show CDR1 as MGHRA and CDR2 as YSYEKL. The V gene lost 0 bases and the J gene lost 0 bases, with 21 bases spanning the gap. CDR3 amino acids: CASSQERRLVAGRSYNEQFF. The CDR3, as DNA: TGCGCCAGCAGCCAAGAACGCCGTCTTGTGGCAGGTCGCTCCTACAATGAGCAGTTCTTC.

This clonotype appeared a few times. The chain employs TRBV7-6 and TRBJ2-1; D is possibly TRBD2 (5 bases). The ends were cut back, 2 bases at V and 5 bases at J, with 19 bases in the middle. The CDR3 runs to 17 residues. Germline V gene lookup returns CDR1 SGHVS and CDR2 FNYEAQ. The CDR3 spells CASSLIRPGIFHNEQFF. CDR3 DNA: TGTGCCAGCAGCTTAATCCGGCCGGGAATCTTCCACAATGAGCAGTTCTTC.

This clonotype was recorded many times. The chain uses TRBV7-2 and TRBJ2-2; unclear D gene. Germline CDR1 SGHTA, CDR2 FQGNSA. The CDR3 length is 15 residues. V lost 5 bases to trimming and J lost 0 bases, with 10 bases between them. CDR3 nucleotide sequence: TGTGCCAGCAGCACGGGTATTTCGAACACCGGGGAGCTGTTTTTT. This translates into CASSTGISNTGELFF.

The rearrangement joins TRBV19 to TRBJ2-1; D possibly uses TRBD1 or TRBD2 (5 bases each). This CDR3 spans 13 amino acids. Trimming shortened V by 9 bases and J by 6 bases, and 15 bases separated the two germline ends. Per the germline V gene, CDR1 is LNHDA and CDR2 is SQIVND (reference sequence). In DNA, the CDR3 is TGTGCCAGCACTTGGGACGGCCTCAATGAGCAGTTCTTC. Translating it yields CASTWDGLNEQFF.

This clonotype was seen more than once but under ten times. The gene calls are TRBV20-1 and TRBJ1-6; D is unresolved. The V gene's germline CDR1 is DFQATT and CDR2 SNEGSKA (reference sequence). The CDR3 has 15 amino acids. V was shortened by 3 bases and J by 4 bases, with 13 bases between the two germline ends. The CDR3 nucleotides read TGCAGTGCTAGGTCTTGGGCAGGATATAATTCACCCCTCCACTTT. This codes for CSARSWAGYNSPLHF.

The sample holds a few counts of this clonotype. The chain couples TRBV5-1 to TRBJ2-7; TRBD1 aligns across 8 bases. This CDR3 is built from 14 residues. Unmatched junction bases numbered 4, after V lost 3 bases and J lost 2 bases. Germline values: CDR1 SGHRS, CDR2 YFSETQ. The CDR3 nucleotides read TGCGCCAGCAGCTCGGACAGGGTCGCCTACGAGCAGTACTTC. Its protein product is CASSSDRVAYEQYF.

This clonotype showed up just a few times. V gene TRBV4-1 combines with J gene TRBJ2-3, with D possibly TRBD2 on 6 matching bases. Germline CDR1 reads MGHRA; CDR2 reads YSYEKL. V gave up 1 base and J gave up 4 bases, with 15 bases separating them. This CDR3 is 16 amino acids long. CDR3 residues: CASSQGTGGRSDTQYF. The CDR3 bases are TGCGCCAGCAGCCAAGGTACCGGGGGAAGGTCAGATACGCAGTATTTT.

The V gene is TRBV5-8, the J gene TRBJ2-5; TRBD1 matches at 8 bases. Germline V CDR1 and CDR2: SGHTS, YDEGEE. CDR3 length: 15 amino acids. After removal of 4 bases from V and 5 bases from J, the junction contained 10 bases not matched to a gene. DNA of the CDR3: TGTGCCAGCAGCCTCACAGGGGGTATGAGCGAGACCCAGTACTTC. This sequence encodes CASSLTGGMSETQYF. Filled out from reference TRBV5-8 and TRBJ2-5, the complete variable domain reads EAGVTQSPTHLIKTRGQQATLRCSPISGHTSVYWYQQALGLGLQFLLWYDEGEERNRGNFPPRFSGRQFPNYSSELNVNALELEDSALYLCASSLTGGMSETQYFGPGTRLLVL.

This clonotype was counted once. The chain has TRBV7-9 and TRBJ1-1, with 8 nucleotides matching TRBD1. Germline trimming cut 6 bases from V and 4 bases from J; bases unmatched to any gene: 10. This CDR3 contains 15 residues. Germline CDR1 is SEHNR and CDR2 is FQNEAQ (reference sequence). The CDR3 region has the DNA TGTGCCAGCAGGCCTAGACAGGGGACGGGCACTGAAGCTTTCTTT. Translation: CASRPRQGTGTEAFF.

This clonotype was detected only a few times. The gene calls are TRBV5-1 and TRBJ2-3; D is uncertain. This CDR3 is built from 13 residues. Germline-derived CDR1 and CDR2 are SGHRS and YFSETQ. V was clipped by 0 bases and J by 4 bases, with 6 bases between them. Here the CDR3 reads CASSLVYPDTQYF. DNA for the CDR3: TGCGCCAGCAGCTTGGTTTATCCAGATACGCAGTATTTT.

The chain carries TRBV5-5 and TRBJ2-7; weak D call: TRBD2 (6 bases). The V gene's germline CDR1 is SGHKS and CDR2 YYEKEE (reference sequence). This CDR3 comprises 14 residues. V was cut by 4 bases and J by 3 bases, with 14 bases left in between. The CDR3 bases are TGTGCCAGCAGCCCCCTCGGGGGAGTCTACGAGCAGTACTTC. It codes for CASSPLGGVYEQYF.

CDR3: CASSPGQTTQETQYF. CDR3 nucleotide sequence: TGTGCCAGCAGCCCAGGACAGACGACCCAAGAGACCCAGTACTTC. The gene calls are TRBV3-1 and TRBJ2-5; the D gene is possibly TRBD1 (6 bases). Per the germline V gene, CDR1 is LGHDT and CDR2 is YNNKEL (reference sequence). The CDR3 runs to 15 residues. V lost 4 bases, J lost 1 base, and 13 bases lay in between.

This clonotype was counted ten times or more. The CDR3 nucleotides are TGCGCCAGCAGCGTTCGGACAGGGGAAAATTCACCCCTCCACTTT. The encoded protein is CASSVRTGENSPLHF. V and J are TRBV5-1 and TRBJ1-6; 9 nucleotides agree with TRBD1. CDR3 length: 15 residues. Germline CDR1 is SGHRS and CDR2 is YFSETQ. Losses at the gene ends were 4 bases for V and 7 bases for J; bases not matched to a gene: 6.

A few counts support this clonotype. V and J are TRBV25-1 and TRBJ2-7; TRBD2 aligns across 14 bases. V lost 6 bases to trimming and J lost 9 bases; unmatched junction nucleotides: 10. The germline V gene encodes CDR1 MGHDK and CDR2 SYGVNS. The CDR3 covers 15 residues. The CDR3 is CASSDTGTSGGLQYV. In nucleotides, the CDR3 is TGTGCCAGCAGCGACACCGGGACTAGCGGGGGTTTGCAGTACGTC.

The V call is TRBV2, the J call TRBJ2-4, with D possibly matching TRBD1 (8 bases). Trimming stripped 3 bases from V and 2 bases from J, with 23 bases between. This CDR3 comprises 19 residues. Germline loops: CDR1 SNHLY, CDR2 FYNNEI. The DNA for the CDR3 is TGTGCCAGCAGTGATAAAAGGGGGGGACGACAGGGGACCAAAAACATTCAGTACTTC. Amino acid sequence: CASSDKRGGRQGTKNIQYF.

Many counts were recorded for this clonotype. In DNA form, the CDR3 reads TGTGCCAGCAGCTTAGCGCCGGGCCCCGGGGAGCTGTTTTTT. Protein sequence: CASSLAPGPGELFF. This chain links TRBV7-9 with TRBJ2-2; the D is unclear. Trimming removed 0 bases at V and 6 bases at J, with 8 bases between. This CDR3 is built from 14 residues. Germline V gene sequence: CDR1 SEHNR, CDR2 FQNEAQ (reference sequence).

This clonotype showed up just a few times. The chain joins TRBV29-1 to TRBJ1-2; 8 positions agree with TRBD1. This CDR3 region has 14 residues. Per the germline V gene, CDR1 is SQVTM and CDR2 is ANQGSEA. The ends lost 6 bases at V and 6 bases at J; junction bases unmatched: 12. The CDR3 DNA reads TGCAGCGTCGTGGCCCAAAGACAGGGGAATGGCTACACCTTC. Its protein product is CSVVAQRQGNGYTF.

The chain joins TRBV6-1 to TRBJ2-6, with 8 bases that match TRBD1. V lost 6 bases, J lost 2 bases, and 6 bases stayed unmatched. Germline V lookup: CDR1 MNHNS, CDR2 SASEGT. The CDR3 loop spans 16 amino acids. CDR3 bases: TGTGCCAGCAGCAGGGGGCGAATGGCTGGGGCCAACGTCCTGACTTTC. This codes for CASSRGRMAGANVLTF.